These T cell receptor beta chains were read from a single sample in a study of human T cells and chemical hapten exposure. TCRdb re-derived calls from the RACE reads in MiXCR, one entry per CDR3 protein. Here the sample spans tens of thousands of distinct CDR3 sequences, 9.5% to 15% being singletons. The starting material was whole blood, obtained in connection with sensitization to the hapten diphenylcyclopropenone (DPC). These receptors were taken from a woman younger than 45 with alopecia areata. Some clones in this sample may be carry-over from other donors' samples. CDR3s include the opening cysteine and the closing phenylalanine or tryptophan. A D gene is named only where the DNA matches it firmly. The listing skips clone size in some rows; elsewhere it reads once, few, many or a size class.

v_call: TRBV6-4; clone_size: -; d_call: -; j_call: TRBJ1-2; cdr3_nt: TGTGCCAGCAGTCTCGAACCGCGGGGTGGCTACACCTTC; cdr3_aa: CASSLEPRGGYTF
v_call: TRBV12-3/TRBV12-4; clone_size: many; d_call: TRBD2; j_call: TRBJ2-7; cdr3_nt: TGTGCCAGCAGCCCGAACGGACTAGCGGGCCCTCAACCCTCCTACGAGCAGTACTTC; cdr3_aa: CASSPNGLAGPQPSYEQYF
v_call: TRBV10-3; clone_size: many; d_call: TRBD1; j_call: TRBJ2-7; cdr3_nt: TGTGCCATCAGCCAAGAGTGGACAGGGCCCTACGAGCAGTACTTC; cdr3_aa: CAISQEWTGPYEQYF
v_call: TRBV6-6; clone_size: many; d_call: TRBD1; j_call: TRBJ1-5; cdr3_nt: TGTGCCAGCAGTTATAAGAGGGGGCTCAATCAGCCCCAGCATTTT; cdr3_aa: CASSYKRGLNQPQHF
v_call: TRBV7-2; clone_size: medium-sized; d_call: TRBD2; j_call: TRBJ2-1; cdr3_nt: TGTGCCAGCGCCTCCCAGCTTTCCATCACGGGACTAGCCAATGAGCAGTTCTTC; cdr3_aa: CASASQLSITGLANEQFF
v_call: TRBV7-6; clone_size: many; d_call: TRBD2; j_call: TRBJ2-1; cdr3_nt: TGTGCCAGCAGCGATAGACTAGCGGGATTAGATGAGCAGTTCTTC; cdr3_aa: CASSDRLAGLDEQFF
v_call: TRBV28; clone_size: -; d_call: -; j_call: TRBJ1-4; cdr3_nt: TGTGCCAGCAGCCGCTTTCGTGAAAAACTGTTTTTT; cdr3_aa: CASSRFREKLFF
v_call: TRBV28; clone_size: medium-sized; d_call: -; j_call: TRBJ2-5; cdr3_nt: TGTGCCAGCAGTTCTCCCTCCTTAGTGGGTATAAAGACCCAGTACTTC; cdr3_aa: CASSSPSLVGIKTQYF
v_call: TRBV2; clone_size: -; d_call: -; j_call: TRBJ1-2; cdr3_nt: TGTGCCAGCAGTGCGTCTTATGGCTACACCTTC; cdr3_aa: CASSASYGYTF
v_call: TRBV2; clone_size: medium-sized; d_call: TRBD2; j_call: TRBJ2-3; cdr3_nt: TGTGCCAGCAGGACTAGCGGGAGACCAGATACGCAGTATTTT; cdr3_aa: CASRTSGRPDTQYF
v_call: TRBV19; clone_size: many; d_call: TRBD1; j_call: TRBJ1-5; cdr3_nt: TGTGCCAGTAGTGTTCACCGGGACAGGAGGGCTAGCAATCAGCCCCAGCATTTT; cdr3_aa: CASSVHRDRRASNQPQHF
v_call: TRBV6-2/TRBV6-3; clone_size: few; d_call: -; j_call: TRBJ2-7; cdr3_nt: TGTGCCAGCAGTTATTCTAGCCGGGATATCTACGAGCAGTACTTC; cdr3_aa: CASSYSSRDIYEQYF
v_call: TRBV6-1; clone_size: -; d_call: -; j_call: TRBJ1-1; cdr3_nt: TGTGCCAGCAGACAGACAGCCTTGAACACTGAAGCTTTCTTT; cdr3_aa: CASRQTALNTEAFF
v_call: TRBV20-1; clone_size: few; d_call: TRBD2; j_call: TRBJ2-7; cdr3_nt: TGCAGTGCGAAACTAGCGGGACGCACCTACGAGCAGTACTTC; cdr3_aa: CSAKLAGRTYEQYF
v_call: TRBV20-1; clone_size: many; d_call: -; j_call: TRBJ1-1; cdr3_nt: TGCAGTGCTAGAGACAACCGGGCCCCTGAAGCTTTCTTT; cdr3_aa: CSARDNRAPEAFF
v_call: TRBV18; clone_size: many; d_call: -; j_call: TRBJ2-4; cdr3_nt: TGTGCCAGCTCACCGGCCGGGCCAGCCAAAAACATTCAGTACTTC; cdr3_aa: CASSPAGPAKNIQYF
v_call: TRBV7-2; clone_size: many; d_call: TRBD2; j_call: TRBJ2-2; cdr3_nt: TGTGCCAGCACTTTTAGCGGGTTGTCGGCCGGGGAGCTGTTTTTT; cdr3_aa: CASTFSGLSAGELFF
v_call: TRBV19; clone_size: few; d_call: -; j_call: TRBJ2-6; cdr3_nt: TGTGCCAGTAGTATAGAGGAGTCCGTTTTCTCTGGGGCCAACGTCCTGACTTTC; cdr3_aa: CASSIEESVFSGANVLTF
v_call: TRBV7-2; clone_size: -; d_call: -; j_call: TRBJ2-7; cdr3_nt: TGTGCCAGCAGCTTAGGGCCAGGAAGTAACTACGAGCAGTACTTC; cdr3_aa: CASSLGPGSNYEQYF
v_call: TRBV9; clone_size: many; d_call: -; j_call: TRBJ2-5; cdr3_nt: TGTGCCAGCAGTGACCGGGACCTAGAGACCCAGTACTTC; cdr3_aa: CASSDRDLETQYF
v_call: TRBV7-3; clone_size: few; d_call: TRBD1; j_call: TRBJ1-5; cdr3_nt: TGTGCCAGCAGCTTAAATCAAACGAGGAAAGGACAGGGGTTTAGCAATCAGCCCCAGCATTTT; cdr3_aa: CASSLNQTRKGQGFSNQPQHF
v_call: TRBV28; clone_size: many; d_call: -; j_call: TRBJ1-2; cdr3_nt: TGTGCCAGCAGCCGGGGGGGTGGTGGCTACACCTTC; cdr3_aa: CASSRGGGGYTF
v_call: TRBV7-2; clone_size: -; d_call: -; j_call: TRBJ1-5; cdr3_nt: TGTGCCAGCAGCTCAGACGCGAAGGGACCCCAGCATTTT; cdr3_aa: CASSSDAKGPQHF
v_call: TRBV6-2/TRBV6-3; clone_size: -; d_call: -; j_call: TRBJ2-3; cdr3_nt: TGTGCCAGTACTAACACAGATACGCAGTATTTT; cdr3_aa: CASTNTDTQYF
v_call: TRBV4-1; clone_size: few; d_call: -; j_call: TRBJ2-1; cdr3_nt: TGCGCCAGCAGCCAAGGACTAGAACTCCATGAGCAGTTCTTC; cdr3_aa: CASSQGLELHEQFF
v_call: TRBV12-3/TRBV12-4; clone_size: -; d_call: -; j_call: TRBJ2-1; cdr3_nt: TGTGCCAGCAGGGGGTCCTTAGCGGTTAGAAATGAGCAGTTCTTC; cdr3_aa: CASRGSLAVRNEQFF
v_call: TRBV5-4; clone_size: -; d_call: TRBD2; j_call: TRBJ2-3; cdr3_nt: TGTGCCAGCAGCTCCCTAGCGGGACAAAGCACAGATACGCAGTATTTT; cdr3_aa: CASSSLAGQSTDTQYF
v_call: TRBV12-3/TRBV12-4; clone_size: few; d_call: -; j_call: TRBJ1-1; cdr3_nt: TGTGCCAGCAGGAGGGGTAGTACTGAAGCTTTCTTT; cdr3_aa: CASRRGSTEAFF
v_call: TRBV28; clone_size: many; d_call: TRBD2; j_call: TRBJ2-5; cdr3_nt: TGTGCCAGCAGTTTAGGGACTAGCGGGAGGAAGACCCAGTACTTC; cdr3_aa: CASSLGTSGRKTQYF
v_call: TRBV7-2; clone_size: -; d_call: -; j_call: TRBJ1-1; cdr3_nt: TGTGCCAGCAGTTGGATGGGGGTGAACACTGAAGCTTTCTTT; cdr3_aa: CASSWMGVNTEAFF
v_call: TRBV19; clone_size: many; d_call: -; j_call: TRBJ2-4; cdr3_nt: TGTGCCAGTAGTATGGGGGACCGACGGCTTCAGTACTTC; cdr3_aa: CASSMGDRRLQYF
v_call: TRBV4-2; clone_size: many; d_call: TRBD2; j_call: TRBJ2-7; cdr3_nt: TGTGCCAGCAGCCCGGGGGTAGCGGGGGCCCAAGAGCAGTACTTC; cdr3_aa: CASSPGVAGAQEQYF
v_call: TRBV7-9; clone_size: medium-sized; d_call: -; j_call: TRBJ1-1; cdr3_nt: TGTGCCAGCAGCTTAGTTTTGGTTAACACTGAAGCTTTCTTT; cdr3_aa: CASSLVLVNTEAFF
v_call: TRBV6-1; clone_size: -; d_call: -; j_call: TRBJ1-6; cdr3_nt: TGTGCCAGCAGTGAGGTGGGGGGAAGGTCACCCCTCCACTTT; cdr3_aa: CASSEVGGRSPLHF
v_call: TRBV7-6; clone_size: few; d_call: TRBD2; j_call: TRBJ2-1; cdr3_nt: TGTGCCAGCAGCTTAGCGGGACTAGCGGGGACCTACAATGAGCAGTTCTTC; cdr3_aa: CASSLAGLAGTYNEQFF
v_call: TRBV20-1; clone_size: few; d_call: TRBD2; j_call: TRBJ2-7; cdr3_nt: TGCAGTGCTAGAGATCAGCGGGATTTCTACGAGCAGTACTTC; cdr3_aa: CSARDQRDFYEQYF
v_call: TRBV6-6; clone_size: many; d_call: -; j_call: TRBJ2-3; cdr3_nt: TGTGCCAGCAGTTCTCGCCATTCAGATACGCAGTATTTT; cdr3_aa: CASSSRHSDTQYF
v_call: TRBV29-1; clone_size: few; d_call: TRBD1; j_call: TRBJ2-5; cdr3_nt: TGCAGCGCAACTGGGACAGCCCAAGAGACCCAGTACTTC; cdr3_aa: CSATGTAQETQYF
v_call: TRBV6-2/TRBV6-3; clone_size: many; d_call: TRBD2; j_call: TRBJ2-2; cdr3_nt: TGTGCCAGCAGTATACATCACCTAGCGGGGTATACCGGGGAGCTGTTTTTT; cdr3_aa: CASSIHHLAGYTGELFF
v_call: TRBV7-9; clone_size: few; d_call: TRBD1; j_call: TRBJ2-2; cdr3_nt: TGTGCCAGCAGCTTAGCCCCAGGGGGCATTCCCGGGGAGCTGTTTTTT; cdr3_aa: CASSLAPGGIPGELFF
v_call: TRBV29-1; clone_size: many; d_call: TRBD1; j_call: TRBJ1-1; cdr3_nt: TGCAGCGTCCCCTCAGGGGGCTCCCATAGGAACACTGAAGCTTTCTTT; cdr3_aa: CSVPSGGSHRNTEAFF
v_call: TRBV5-1; clone_size: many; d_call: -; j_call: TRBJ2-6; cdr3_nt: TGCGCCAGCAGCTTGTTCTCGGACGGTGCCTCTGGGGCCAACGTCCTGACTTTC; cdr3_aa: CASSLFSDGASGANVLTF
v_call: TRBV29-1; clone_size: -; d_call: TRBD1; j_call: TRBJ2-7; cdr3_nt: TGCAGCGTTTCAGGACAGGGAGATTACGAGCAGTACTTC; cdr3_aa: CSVSGQGDYEQYF
v_call: TRBV20-1; clone_size: many; d_call: -; j_call: TRBJ1-1; cdr3_nt: TGCAGTGCCACTTCACCGTCTATGAACACTGAAGCTTTCTTT; cdr3_aa: CSATSPSMNTEAFF
v_call: TRBV11-2; clone_size: many; d_call: TRBD1; j_call: TRBJ2-2; cdr3_nt: TGTGCCAGCAGCTTCAGCGGGACAGGGACGGGGGAGCTGTTTTTT; cdr3_aa: CASSFSGTGTGELFF
v_call: TRBV29-1; clone_size: many; d_call: TRBD2; j_call: TRBJ2-5; cdr3_nt: TGCAGCACCGGGACTAGCGGAGGGGGGGAGACCCAGTACTTC; cdr3_aa: CSTGTSGGGETQYF
v_call: TRBV29-1; clone_size: -; d_call: TRBD2; j_call: TRBJ2-3; cdr3_nt: TGCAGCTTCCGGACTAGCCACCGCACAGATACGCAGTATTTT; cdr3_aa: CSFRTSHRTDTQYF
v_call: TRBV15; clone_size: many; d_call: -; j_call: TRBJ2-1; cdr3_nt: TGTGCCACCAGCAGAGCTGGTAATGAGCAGTTCTTC; cdr3_aa: CATSRAGNEQFF